One and the same sample provided the 24 T cell receptor beta chains below, sequenced in a study of blood T cell repertoires in COVID-19. TCRdb's table, derived via immunoSEQ multiplex PCR, lists solely in-frame clones and lacks some. The table has fewer than 300,000 clones, around 90% seen once. The sample comprised peripheral blood. The receptor source for this set is a woman in her thirties or forties who had recovered from COVID-19.

The chain joins TRBV6-5 to TRBJ2-7; possibly TRBD2 for D (6 bases). This CDR3 has 11 amino acids. Germline values: CDR1 MNHEY, CDR2 SVGAGI. The CDR3 sequence is CASPTGGTQNV. The DNA of the CDR3 is TGTGCCAGCCCTACCGGCGGGACCCAAAACGTC.

The V call is TRBV6-6, the J call TRBJ1-2; D unresolved. The ends were cut back, 2 bases at V and 1 base at J, with 14 bases in the middle. From germline, CDR1 is MNHNY and CDR2 SVGAGI (reference sequence). The CDR3 totals 16 residues. The CDR3 sequence is CASSYRHLNYNYGYTF. In DNA, the CDR3 is TGTGCCAGCAGTTACCGCCACCTAAATTATAACTATGGCTACACCTTC.

V gene TRBV19 combines with J gene TRBJ1-2, with D hard to call. The CDR3 has 15 amino acids. The germline V and J ends were trimmed by 1 base and 8 bases, with 17 bases remaining between them. From germline, CDR1 is LNHDA and CDR2 SQIVND (reference sequence). CDR3 sequence (DNA): TGTGCCAGTAGTATAGTGGGAGGGCCGACTCGGGGCTACACCTTC. Encoded protein: CASSIVGGPTRGYTF.

The chain couples TRBV7-9 to TRBJ1-5, with TRBD1 identical over 7 bases. The CDR3 extends over 14 amino acids. The germline CDR1 and CDR2 sequences are SEHNR and FQNEAQ (reference sequence). V shed 3 bases and J 2 bases; nucleotides not matched to a gene: 1. The CDR3 DNA is TGTGCCAGCAGCTTGGGACAGCGCAATCAGCCCCAGCATTTT. Translation gives CASSLGQRNQPQHF.

The chain uses TRBV29-1 and TRBJ2-3; D gene unclear. Trimming took 4 bases from V and 0 from J, leaving 5 bases between them. The germline CDR1 and CDR2 sequences are SQVTM and ANQGSEA. The CDR3 runs 12 residues. For the CDR3, the DNA is TGCAGCGTTGCCAGAAGCACAGATACGCAGTATTTT. Translated, it gives CSVARSTDTQYF.

This chain uses TRBV9 with TRBJ1-2; 9 bases align to TRBD1. CDR1 and CDR2 (germline): SGDLS, YYNGEE. Unmatched junction bases numbered 13, after V lost 3 bases and J lost 4 bases. The CDR3 consists of 17 residues. The CDR3 sequence is CASSAGGGQGLGYGYTF. The CDR3 DNA sequence: TGTGCCAGCAGCGCCGGGGGCGGACAGGGGCTGGGCTATGGCTACACCTTC.

V usage is TRBV27 and J usage is TRBJ2-1, with 7 nucleotides matching TRBD2. From germline, CDR1 is MNHEY and CDR2 SMNVEV (reference sequence). This CDR3 has 15 residues. Trimming cost V 6 bases and J 5 bases; bases outside gene matches: 10. In DNA form, the CDR3 reads TGTGCCAGCAGCCTGGGGTCTAGCGGCAACAATGAGCAGTTCTTC. It yields the protein CASSLGSSGNNEQFF.

This sequence joins TRBV19 and TRBJ2-1; weak D call: TRBD1 (5 bases). CDR1 is LNHDA and CDR2 is SQIVND in the germline V gene (reference sequence). V was pared by 6 bases and J by 0 bases, with 18 bases between. This CDR3 is built from 17 residues. The CDR3 region has the DNA TGTGCCAGTAGCACCTTGACAGTTTTGAGCTCCTACAATGAGCAGTTCTTC. It translates to CASSTLTVLSSYNEQFF.

This chain uses TRBV14 with TRBJ1-2, with 7 bases lining up with TRBD1. Germline V gives CDR1 SGHDN, CDR2 FVKESK. The ends lost 4 bases at V and 5 bases at J; junction bases unmatched: 4. CDR3 size: 13 residues. The DNA for the CDR3 is TGTGCCAGCAGCCCCTTGACAGGGTATGGCTACACCTTC. Its translation: CASSPLTGYGYTF.

This chain links TRBV24-1 with TRBJ1-5; D may be TRBD1 (5 bases). This CDR3 is 14 amino acids long. The germline V gene encodes CDR1 KGHDR and CDR2 SFDVKD. The V gene lost 4 bases and the J gene lost 5 bases, with 11 bases spanning the gap. The CDR3 coding sequence is TGTGCCACCAGTGACCCCGGGGGGGATCAGCCCCAGCATTTT. Protein sequence: CATSDPGGDQPQHF.

V usage is TRBV12-3 or TRBV12-4 and J usage is TRBJ1-5; possible D gene TRBD1, 5 bases. There are 13 residues in the CDR3. Trimming took 6 bases from V and 2 from J, leaving 8 bases between them. The DNA of the CDR3 is TGTGCCAGCAGCCCCAGGGGCAATCAGCCCCAGCATTTT. Its protein product is CASSPRGNQPQHF.

The rearrangement links TRBV4-2 to TRBJ2-1; TRBD2 matches at 8 bases. Germline loops: CDR1 LGHNA, CDR2 YNFKEQ. J gave up 0 bases and V 1 base, and 2 bases lay outside the gene matches. There are 16 residues in the CDR3. The CDR3: CASSQGGGSSYNEQFF. The CDR3 DNA sequence: TGTGCCAGCAGCCAAGGCGGGGGGAGCTCCTACAATGAGCAGTTCTTC.

J is TRBJ2-1 and V is TRBV19; 16 bases line up with TRBD2. CDR1 and CDR2 from the germline V gene are LNHDA and SQIVND (reference sequence). The V segment lost 2 bases and the J segment 12 bases; nucleotides outside the gene matches: 13. This CDR3 contains 18 residues. CDR3 residues: CASSIPQGLAGGPIGQFF. CDR3 bases: TGTGCCAGTAGTATACCCCAGGGACTAGCGGGAGGGCCCATCGGGCAGTTCTTC.

The CDR3 DNA sequence: TGTGCCAGCAGCAGGGCAGGGCCCACCACCCTCTATAATTCACCCCTCCACTTT. It codes for CASSRAGPTTLYNSPLHF. The genes are TRBV21-1 and TRBJ1-6; the DNA was not compared with TRBD1, the D call given in the table. TRBV21-1 is annotated as a pseudogene. The CDR3 length is 18 residues.

The chain is built from TRBV7-2 and TRBJ2-1; maybe TRBD2 (6 bases). In germline, CDR1 is SGHTA, CDR2 FQGNSA. The V end was cut by 2 bases, the J end by 13 bases, with 9 bases between. This CDR3 spans 11 amino acids. Here the CDR3 reads CASSLRLVQFF. For the CDR3, the DNA is TGTGCCAGCAGCTTACGACTAGTTCAGTTCTTC.

This sequence joins TRBV12-5 and TRBJ2-3; the match to TRBD2 covers 8 bases. The CDR3 has 19 residues. The germline V gene encodes CDR1 LGHNT and CDR2 FRNRAP. V lost 7 bases and J lost 1; bases outside the gene matches: 19. CDR3 bases: TGTGCTAGTGCCCCAACTCGGTCCGGCGGGAGGTGGGGCACAGATACGCAGTATTTT. This encodes CASAPTRSGGRWGTDTQYF.

The V gene is TRBV27, the J gene TRBJ1-2, with 7 bases lining up with TRBD1. This CDR3 contains 15 residues. J lost 3 bases, V lost 3 bases, and 7 bases had no gene match. Germline CDR1 is MNHEY and CDR2 is SMNVEV (reference sequence). CDR3 DNA sequence: TGTGCCAGCAGTTTTTCCGAACAGGGGCACTATGGCTACACCTTC. This translates into CASSFSEQGHYGYTF.

The chain is built from TRBV30 and TRBJ1-6; TRBD1 aligns across 7 bases. Looked up from germline, CDR1 is GTSNPN and CDR2 is SVGIG (reference sequence). Trimming cost V 3 bases and J 8 bases; bases outside gene matches: 10. The CDR3 consists of 15 residues. This CDR3 is CAWRAGGTEDSPLHF. CDR3 coding DNA: TGTGCCTGGAGGGCAGGGGGGACGGAAGATTCACCCCTCCACTTT.

The chain couples TRBV5-1 to TRBJ1-2; no firm D call. Germline loops: CDR1 SGHRS, CDR2 YFSETQ. V was cut by 0 bases and J by 2 bases, with 8 bases left in between. The CDR3 sequence is 14 residues long. This CDR3 reads CASSLEHSNYGYTF. The CDR3, as DNA: TGCGCCAGCAGCTTGGAGCACAGCAACTATGGCTACACCTTC.

The CDR3: CASSAGRINSPLHF. CDR3 DNA sequence: TGTGCCAGCAGTGCCGGCAGGATCAATTCACCCCTCCACTTT. The J gene is TRBJ1-6, the V gene TRBV2; no clear D gene. This CDR3 comprises 14 residues. V was clipped by 4 bases and J by 7 bases, with 11 bases between them. Looked up from germline, CDR1 is SNHLY and CDR2 is FYNNEI.

CDR3 protein: CASSLAQGYTGELFF. CDR3 coding DNA: TGCGCCAGCAGCTTGGCCCAGGGTTACACCGGGGAGCTGTTTTTT. The V gene is TRBV5-1, the J gene TRBJ2-2, with a possible D match to TRBD1 (5 bases). V lost 0 bases, J lost 3 bases, and 9 bases lay in between. CDR1 is SGHRS and CDR2 is YFSETQ in the germline V gene. This CDR3 contains 15 residues.

This chain joins TRBV7-2 and TRBJ2-1; a weak D match, TRBD1 (6 bases). The V and J ends lost 5 bases and 10 bases respectively, with 18 bases between them. CDR1 is SGHTA, CDR2 FQGNSA, per germline. This CDR3 region has 14 residues. Here the CDR3 reads CASSLRGRGKEQFF. The CDR3 nucleotides are TGTGCCAGCAGCCTACGGGGCAGGGGTAAGGAGCAGTTCTTC.

V and J are TRBV30 and TRBJ2-7; 12 bases are shared with TRBD2. The ends lost 3 bases at V and 2 bases at J; junction bases unmatched: 5. The CDR3 runs 15 residues. Germline V gene lookup returns CDR1 GTSNPN and CDR2 SVGIG (reference sequence). The CDR3 spells CAWSPRTSGAYEQYF. The CDR3, as DNA: TGTGCCTGGAGCCCCCGGACTAGCGGGGCCTACGAGCAGTACTTC.

The chain links TRBV5-6 to TRBJ1-2; no reliable D call. From germline, CDR1 is SGHDT and CDR2 YYEEEE. The CDR3 is 16 residues long. V was trimmed by 4 bases and J by 8 bases, leaving 24 bases between them. In DNA, the CDR3 is TGTGCCAGCAGCATCCCATCACGCGGGGTTCTTGAGGGCTACACCTTC. It specifies CASSIPSRGVLEGYTF.